A single sample gave rise to the 9 T cell receptor beta chains below, sequenced in a study of T cells in Graves' hyperthyroidism and ophthalmopathy. Amplification targeted TCR beta CDR3 regions from RNA transcripts. HTBI primers were used for first-round RT-PCR of the TCR CDR3. TCRdb processed the multiplex PCR reads anew with MiXCR; each CDR3 protein has one entry. The sample holds 450,000 to 550,000 distinct CDR3 sequences, roughly 25% seen once. Sample: blood. The receptors were sampled from a woman aged 25 to 45 with Graves' ophthalmopathy.

This clonotype has at least ten counts. This chain connects TRBV27 to TRBJ2-2, with D perhaps matching TRBD1 (5 bases). CDR1 and CDR2 from the germline V gene are MNHEY and SMNVEV (reference sequence). V was shortened by 6 bases and J by 7 bases, with 18 bases between the two germline ends. The length of the CDR3 is 15 residues. CDR3 sequence reads: CASRLGAGWSGELFF. Written as DNA, the CDR3 is TGTGCCAGCAGATTAGGGGCAGGGTGGAGCGGGGAGCTGTTTTTT.

In the case of this clonotype: Its ends do not fully match the called genes, so a read error is possible. V usage is TRBV5-1 and J usage is TRBJ2-7; 7 nucleotides agree with TRBD1. This CDR3 has 13 amino acids. The germline CDR1 and CDR2 sequences are SGHRS and YFSETQ. The CDR3 DNA is TGCGTCAGCAGCTCTGGGACAGCCTACGAGCAGTACTTC. Its protein is CVSSSGTAYEQYF.

Worth noting for this clonotype: No conserved phenylalanine or tryptophan ends this CDR3, so it is likely a read error. The chain carries TRBV12-3 or TRBV12-4 and TRBJ2-5; the D is unclear. The CDR3 is 15 residues long. V lost 4 bases and J 0 bases, leaving 12 bases between the germline ends. The CDR3 nucleotides are TGTGCCAGCAGTTGGGCCTCGGAGTACCAAGAGACCCAGTACTCC. This translates into CASSWASEYQETQYS.

This clonotype showed up many times. The chain uses TRBV5-4 and TRBJ1-2; 11 bases agree with TRBD1. Germline V gene lookup returns CDR1 SGHNT and CDR2 YYREEE (reference sequence). V lost 2 bases to trimming and J lost 6 bases; unmatched junction nucleotides: 3. The CDR3 totals 14 residues. This chain's CDR3 is CASSFLGQGDGYTF. Written as DNA, the CDR3 is TGTGCCAGCAGCTTCCTGGGACAGGGGGATGGCTACACCTTC.

The V call is TRBV12-3 or TRBV12-4, the J call TRBJ1-2; D may be TRBD1 (5 bases). Trimming removed 8 bases at V and 10 bases at J, with 14 bases between. This CDR3 has 11 amino acids. The CDR3 DNA reads TGTGCCAGCTCCACGACAGCCTACTACACCTTC. It codes for CASSTTAYYTF.

This clonotype was counted once. One end of the junction is discordant with germline, which a read error may explain. The genes are TRBV4-2 and TRBJ2-5, with D perhaps matching TRBD2 (7 bases). The CDR3 covers 13 residues. CDR1 is LGHNA, CDR2 YNFKEQ, per germline. CDR3 amino acids: CASSPGGYETRYF. Written as DNA, the CDR3 is TGTGCCAGCTCACCGGGGGGCTATGAGACCCGGTACTTC.

This clonotype occurred many times. The V gene is TRBV6-1, the J gene TRBJ2-7, with TRBD2 matching over 11 bases. Germline values: CDR1 MNHNS, CDR2 SASEGT. The J segment lost 5 bases and the V segment lost 6 bases, leaving 9 bases of the junction unmatched. The CDR3 has 15 residues. This CDR3 is CASSTLAGGPHEQYF. DNA for the CDR3: TGTGCCAGCAGCACCCTAGCGGGGGGACCCCACGAGCAGTACTTC.

The chain employs TRBV20-1 and TRBJ1-1; D is ambiguous. Germline loops: CDR1 DFQATT, CDR2 SNEGSKA (reference sequence). The CDR3 consists of 14 residues. CDR3 sequence (DNA): TGCGGAACACGACGGTCAGGTGGGAACACTGAAGCTTTCTTT. Residues: CGTRRSGGNTEAFF.

This clonotype was recorded at least ten times. The chain uses TRBV6-5 and TRBJ1-5; the D gene is possibly TRBD1 (5 bases). The CDR3 spans 16 residues. Trimming pared 4 bases from V and 2 bases from J, leaving 15 bases between. Looked up from germline, CDR1 is MNHEY and CDR2 is SVGAGI. In DNA form, the CDR3 reads TGTGCCAGCAGTTCCAGGGCAGCCTTGGGCAATCAGCCCCAGCATTTT. Protein product: CASSSRAALGNQPQHF.